The source of this TCR beta chain is a study of blood T cell repertoires in COVID-19. The method was immunoSEQ multiplex PCR; TCRdb's version includes in-frame clones alone and lacks a portion of them. The sample lists about 260,000 clones, around 80% occurring once. From germline, CDR1 is LNHDA and CDR2 SQIVND (reference sequence). This CDR3 is 18 amino acids long. V gave up 2 bases and J gave up 0 bases; unmatched junction bases: 10. All enrollees were about 18 to 100 years old and from roughly 26 US areas. The V call is TRBV19, the J call TRBJ2-4, with 7 bases that match TRBD1. This TCR derives from a man aged 30 to 39 with acute COVID-19. Material: PBMCs or T cells enriched from blood (not recorded which). The CDR3 DNA is TGTGCCAGTAGTATACTTTTCCGGGACAGCTTAGCCAAAAACATTCAGTACTTC. This encodes CASSILFRDSLAKNIQYF.